This TCR beta chain is from a study of CD8+ T cells in alopecia areata. The authors extracted RNA and reverse transcribed it into cDNA as the sequencing template. Data came from immunoSEQ multiplex PCR; TCRdb stores just in-frame clones and leaves some out. Of roughly 230,000 clones listed, less than 50% are singletons. Treatment in this sample: oral pan-JAK inhibitor, 5-10 mg twice daily. The CDR3 contains 13 residues. Germline V lookup: CDR1 SQVTM, CDR2 ANQGSEA. V dropped 4 bases and J dropped 1; count of bases not matched to a gene: 3. The V gene is TRBV29-1, the J gene TRBJ2-5, with 7 bases identical to TRBD2. This sequence was found in a human donor with alopecia areata. This specimen was CD4+ T cells sorted from blood, taken at roughly week 36, from a patient treated with tofacitinib. The CDR3 is CSVGGGTQETQYF. DNA for the CDR3: TGCAGCGTTGGGGGAGGGACCCAAGAGACCCAGTACTTC.